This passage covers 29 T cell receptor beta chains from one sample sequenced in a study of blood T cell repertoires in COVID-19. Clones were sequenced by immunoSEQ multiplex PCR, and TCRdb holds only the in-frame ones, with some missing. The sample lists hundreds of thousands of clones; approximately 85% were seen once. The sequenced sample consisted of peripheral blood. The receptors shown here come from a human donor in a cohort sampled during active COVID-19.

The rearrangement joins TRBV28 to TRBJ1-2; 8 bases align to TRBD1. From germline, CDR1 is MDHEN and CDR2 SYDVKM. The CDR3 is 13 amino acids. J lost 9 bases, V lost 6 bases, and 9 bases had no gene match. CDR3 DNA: TGTGCCAGCAGCAGGGGGCGCGTTTGGAGCTACACCTTC. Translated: CASSRGRVWSYTF.

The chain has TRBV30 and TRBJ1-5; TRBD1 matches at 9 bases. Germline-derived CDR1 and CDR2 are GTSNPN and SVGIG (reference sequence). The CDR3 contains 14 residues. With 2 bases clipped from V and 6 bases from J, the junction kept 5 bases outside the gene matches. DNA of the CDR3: TGTGCCTGGAGTTCGACAGGGGGAGTTCAGCCCCAGCATTTT. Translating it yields CAWSSTGGVQPQHF.

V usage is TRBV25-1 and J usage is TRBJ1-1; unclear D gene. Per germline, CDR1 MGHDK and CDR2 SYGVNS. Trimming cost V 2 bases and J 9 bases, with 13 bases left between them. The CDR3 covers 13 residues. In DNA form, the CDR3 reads TGTGCCAGCAGTGAAGGAGGGAAGAGGAAAGCTTTCTTT. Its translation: CASSEGGKRKAFF.

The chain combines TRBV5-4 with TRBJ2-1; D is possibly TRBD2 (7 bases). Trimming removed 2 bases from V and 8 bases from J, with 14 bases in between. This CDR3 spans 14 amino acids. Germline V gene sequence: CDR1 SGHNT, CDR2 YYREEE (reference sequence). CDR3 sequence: CASSFSGGGYEQFF. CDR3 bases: TGTGCCAGCAGCTTTTCTGGGGGGGGCTATGAGCAGTTCTTC.

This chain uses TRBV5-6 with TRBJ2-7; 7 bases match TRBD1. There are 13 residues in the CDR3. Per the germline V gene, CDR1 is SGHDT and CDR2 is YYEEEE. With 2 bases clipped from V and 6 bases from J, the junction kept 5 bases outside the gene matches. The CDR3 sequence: CASSLRQGFEQYF. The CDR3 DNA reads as TGTGCCAGCAGCTTAAGACAGGGATTCGAGCAGTACTTC.

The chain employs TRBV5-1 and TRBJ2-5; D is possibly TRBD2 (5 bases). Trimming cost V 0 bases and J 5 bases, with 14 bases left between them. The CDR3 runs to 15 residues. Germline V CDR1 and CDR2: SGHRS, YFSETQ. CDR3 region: CASSLVGVTRETQYF. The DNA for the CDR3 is TGCGCCAGCAGCTTGGTCGGGGTTACGAGGGAGACCCAGTACTTC.

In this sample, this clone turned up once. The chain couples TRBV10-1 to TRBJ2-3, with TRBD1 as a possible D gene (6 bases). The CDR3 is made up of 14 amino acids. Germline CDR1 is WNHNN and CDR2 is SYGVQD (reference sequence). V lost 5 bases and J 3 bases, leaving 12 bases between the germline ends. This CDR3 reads CASSFTGSTDTQYF. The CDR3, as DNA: TGCGCCAGCAGTTTCACAGGGTCGACAGATACGCAGTATTTT.

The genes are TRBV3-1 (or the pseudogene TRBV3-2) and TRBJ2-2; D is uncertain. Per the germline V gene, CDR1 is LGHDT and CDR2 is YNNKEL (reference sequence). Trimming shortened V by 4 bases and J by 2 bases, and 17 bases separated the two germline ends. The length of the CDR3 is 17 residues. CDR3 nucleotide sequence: TGTGCCAGCAGCCTCTTAAGGAGAGACGGAAACACCGGGGAGCTGTTTTTT. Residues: CASSLLRRDGNTGELFF.

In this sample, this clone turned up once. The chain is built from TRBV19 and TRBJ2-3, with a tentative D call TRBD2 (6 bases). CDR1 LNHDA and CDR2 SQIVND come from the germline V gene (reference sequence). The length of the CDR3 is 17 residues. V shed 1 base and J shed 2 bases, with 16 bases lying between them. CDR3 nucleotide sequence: TGTGCCAGTAGTATAGGGAAAATGGGGGGATCCACAGATACGCAGTATTTT. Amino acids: CASSIGKMGGSTDTQYF.

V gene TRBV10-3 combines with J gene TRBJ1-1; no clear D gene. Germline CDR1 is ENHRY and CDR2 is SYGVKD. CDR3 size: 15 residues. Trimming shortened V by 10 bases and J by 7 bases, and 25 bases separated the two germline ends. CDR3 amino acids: CATTSRGLPPFEAFF. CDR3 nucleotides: TGTGCCACCACCAGTCGAGGACTACCCCCTTTTGAAGCTTTCTTT.

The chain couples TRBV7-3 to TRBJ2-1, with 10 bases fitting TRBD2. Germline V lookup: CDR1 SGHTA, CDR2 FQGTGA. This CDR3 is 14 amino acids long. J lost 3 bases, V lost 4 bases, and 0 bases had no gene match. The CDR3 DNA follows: TGTGCCAGCAGCTCTAGCGGGGGCTACAATGAGCAGTTCTTC. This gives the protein CASSSSGGYNEQFF.

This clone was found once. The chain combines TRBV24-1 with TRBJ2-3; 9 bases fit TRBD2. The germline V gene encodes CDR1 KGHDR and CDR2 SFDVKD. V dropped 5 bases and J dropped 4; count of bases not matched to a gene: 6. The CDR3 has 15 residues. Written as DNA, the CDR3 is TGTGCCACCAGTGGGGCGGGGGGGCCGCCAGATACGCAGTATTTT. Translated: CATSGAGGPPDTQYF.

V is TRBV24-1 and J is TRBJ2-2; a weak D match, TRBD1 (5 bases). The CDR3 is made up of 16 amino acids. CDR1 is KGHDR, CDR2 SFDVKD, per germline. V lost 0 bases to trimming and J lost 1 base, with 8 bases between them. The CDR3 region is CATSDLRDRNTGELFF. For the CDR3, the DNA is TGTGCCACCAGTGATTTGCGAGACAGGAACACCGGGGAGCTGTTTTTT.

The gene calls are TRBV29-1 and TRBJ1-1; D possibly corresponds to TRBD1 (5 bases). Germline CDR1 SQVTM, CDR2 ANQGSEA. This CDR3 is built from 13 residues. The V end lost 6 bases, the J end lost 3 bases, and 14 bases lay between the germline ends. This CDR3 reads CSVSRVQDTEAFF. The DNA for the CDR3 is TGCAGCGTATCCAGGGTGCAGGACACTGAAGCTTTCTTT.

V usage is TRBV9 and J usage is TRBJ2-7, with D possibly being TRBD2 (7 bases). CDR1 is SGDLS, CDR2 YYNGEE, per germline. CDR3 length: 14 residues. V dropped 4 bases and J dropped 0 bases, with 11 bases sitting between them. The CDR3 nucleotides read TGTGCCAGCAGCAAGGGGGGGGCCTCCTACGAGCAGTACTTC. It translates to CASSKGGASYEQYF.

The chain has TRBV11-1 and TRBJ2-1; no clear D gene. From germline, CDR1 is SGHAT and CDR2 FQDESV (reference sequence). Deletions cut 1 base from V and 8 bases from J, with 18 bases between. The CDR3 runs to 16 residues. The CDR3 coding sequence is TGTGCCAGCAGCTTAGTTTGGTCCGAGCTAGTTGATGAGCAGTTCTTC. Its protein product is CASSLVWSELVDEQFF.

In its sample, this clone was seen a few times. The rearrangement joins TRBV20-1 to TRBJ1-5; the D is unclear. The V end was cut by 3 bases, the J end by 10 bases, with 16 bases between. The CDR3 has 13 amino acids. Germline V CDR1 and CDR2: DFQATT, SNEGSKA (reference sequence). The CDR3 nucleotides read TGCAGTGCTAGTGGGCAGCGCTTCGATCCCCAGCATTTT. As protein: CSASGQRFDPQHF.

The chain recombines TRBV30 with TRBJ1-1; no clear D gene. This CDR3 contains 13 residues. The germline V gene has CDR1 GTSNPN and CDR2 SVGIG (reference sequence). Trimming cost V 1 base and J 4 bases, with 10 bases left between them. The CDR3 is CAWSGAVSTEAFF. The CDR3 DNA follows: TGTGCCTGGAGTGGGGCTGTGAGCACTGAAGCTTTCTTT.

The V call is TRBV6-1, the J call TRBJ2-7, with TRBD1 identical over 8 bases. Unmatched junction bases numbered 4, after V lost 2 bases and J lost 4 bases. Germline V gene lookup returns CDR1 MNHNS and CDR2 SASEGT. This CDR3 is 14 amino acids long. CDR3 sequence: CASSERTGRYEQYF. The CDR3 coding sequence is TGTGCCAGCAGTGAAAGGACAGGGCGATACGAGCAGTACTTC.

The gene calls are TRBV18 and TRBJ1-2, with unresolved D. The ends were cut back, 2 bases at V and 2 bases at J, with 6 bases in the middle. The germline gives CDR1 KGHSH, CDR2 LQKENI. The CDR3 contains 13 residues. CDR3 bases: TGTGCCAGCTCACCAGAGGGAAACTATGGCTACACCTTC. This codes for CASSPEGNYGYTF.

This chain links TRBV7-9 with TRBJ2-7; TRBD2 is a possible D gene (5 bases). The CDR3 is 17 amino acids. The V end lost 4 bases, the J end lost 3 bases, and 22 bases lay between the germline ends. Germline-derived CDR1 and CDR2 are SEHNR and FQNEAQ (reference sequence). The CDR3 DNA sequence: TGTGCCAGCAGCTCGCCGACCGGGAACCTAGCAGACTACGAGCAGTACTTC. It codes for CASSSPTGNLADYEQYF.

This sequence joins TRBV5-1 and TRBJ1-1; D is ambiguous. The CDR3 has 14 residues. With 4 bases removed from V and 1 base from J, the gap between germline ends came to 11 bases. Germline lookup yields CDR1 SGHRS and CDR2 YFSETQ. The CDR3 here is CASSDQVANTEAFF. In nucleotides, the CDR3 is TGCGCCAGCAGCGATCAGGTGGCGAACACTGAAGCTTTCTTT.

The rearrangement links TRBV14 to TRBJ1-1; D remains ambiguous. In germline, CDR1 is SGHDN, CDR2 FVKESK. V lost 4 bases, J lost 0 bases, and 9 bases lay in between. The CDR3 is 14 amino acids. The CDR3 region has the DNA TGTGCCAGCAGCCCCCTATTAATGAACACTGAAGCTTTCTTT. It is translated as CASSPLLMNTEAFF.

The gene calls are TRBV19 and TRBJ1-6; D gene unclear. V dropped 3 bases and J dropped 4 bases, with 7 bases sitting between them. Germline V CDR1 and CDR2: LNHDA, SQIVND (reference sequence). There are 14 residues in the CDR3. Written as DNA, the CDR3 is TGTGCCAGTAGTATCTATGCGTATAATTCACCCCTCCACTTT. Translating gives CASSIYAYNSPLHF.

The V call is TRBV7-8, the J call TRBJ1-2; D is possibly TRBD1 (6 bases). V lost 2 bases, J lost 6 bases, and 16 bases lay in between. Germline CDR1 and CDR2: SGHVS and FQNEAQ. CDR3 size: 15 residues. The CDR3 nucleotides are TGTGCCAGCAGCTTAAGGTTTGGACAGTCGCATGGCTACACCTTC. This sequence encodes CASSLRFGQSHGYTF.

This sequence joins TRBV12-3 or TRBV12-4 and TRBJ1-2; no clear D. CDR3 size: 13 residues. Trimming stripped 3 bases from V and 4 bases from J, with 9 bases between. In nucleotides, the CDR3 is TGTGCCAGCAGTTTCCCGGTCCTCTATGGCTACACCTTC. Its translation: CASSFPVLYGYTF.

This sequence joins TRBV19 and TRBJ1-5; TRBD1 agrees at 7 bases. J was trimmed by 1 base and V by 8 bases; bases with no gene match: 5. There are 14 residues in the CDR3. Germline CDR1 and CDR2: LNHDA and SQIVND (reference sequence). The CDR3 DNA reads TGTGCCAGTTCTACAGGGGAGAGCAATCAGCCCCAGCATTTT. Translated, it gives CASSTGESNQPQHF.

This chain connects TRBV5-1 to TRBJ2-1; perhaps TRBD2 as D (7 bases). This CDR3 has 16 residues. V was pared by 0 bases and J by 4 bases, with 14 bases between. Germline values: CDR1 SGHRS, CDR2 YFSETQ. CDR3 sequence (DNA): TGCGCCAGCAGCTTGGAGGGCGGGGGCCGGTACAATGAGCAGTTCTTC. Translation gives CASSLEGGGRYNEQFF.

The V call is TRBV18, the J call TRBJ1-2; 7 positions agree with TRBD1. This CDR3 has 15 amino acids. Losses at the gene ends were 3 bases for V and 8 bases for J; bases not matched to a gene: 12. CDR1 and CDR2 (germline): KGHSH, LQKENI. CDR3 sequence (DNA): TGTGCCAGCTCACCGGGGAATTACAGGGGCCGGGGCTACACCTTC. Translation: CASSPGNYRGRGYTF.